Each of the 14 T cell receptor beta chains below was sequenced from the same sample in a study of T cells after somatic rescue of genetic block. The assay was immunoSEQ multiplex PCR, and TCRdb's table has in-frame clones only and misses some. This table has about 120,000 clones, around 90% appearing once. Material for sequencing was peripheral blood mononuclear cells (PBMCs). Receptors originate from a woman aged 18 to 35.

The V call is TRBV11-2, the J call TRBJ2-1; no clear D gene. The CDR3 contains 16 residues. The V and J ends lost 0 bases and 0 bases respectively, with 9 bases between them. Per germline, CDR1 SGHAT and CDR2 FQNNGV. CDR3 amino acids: CASSLESASSYNEQFF. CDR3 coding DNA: TGTGCCAGCAGCTTAGAAAGCGCTAGCTCCTACAATGAGCAGTTCTTC.

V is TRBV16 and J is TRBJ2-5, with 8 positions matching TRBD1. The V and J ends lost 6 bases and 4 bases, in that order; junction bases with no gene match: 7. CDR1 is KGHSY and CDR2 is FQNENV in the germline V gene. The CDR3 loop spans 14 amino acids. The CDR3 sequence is CASRRAGGRETQYF. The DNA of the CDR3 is TGTGCCAGCAGACGTGCAGGGGGCCGAGAGACCCAGTACTTC.

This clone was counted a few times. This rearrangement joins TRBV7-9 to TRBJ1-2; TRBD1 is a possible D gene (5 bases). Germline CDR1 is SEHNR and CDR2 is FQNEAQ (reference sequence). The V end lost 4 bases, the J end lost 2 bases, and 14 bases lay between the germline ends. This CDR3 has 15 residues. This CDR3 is CASSSDRGANYGYTF. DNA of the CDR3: TGTGCCAGCAGCTCCGATAGAGGGGCGAACTATGGCTACACCTTC.

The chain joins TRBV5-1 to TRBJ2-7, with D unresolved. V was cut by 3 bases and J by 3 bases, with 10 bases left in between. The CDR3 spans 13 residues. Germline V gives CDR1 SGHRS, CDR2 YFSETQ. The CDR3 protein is CASSSGRNYEQYF. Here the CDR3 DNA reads TGCGCCAGCAGCTCTGGACGGAACTACGAGCAGTACTTC.

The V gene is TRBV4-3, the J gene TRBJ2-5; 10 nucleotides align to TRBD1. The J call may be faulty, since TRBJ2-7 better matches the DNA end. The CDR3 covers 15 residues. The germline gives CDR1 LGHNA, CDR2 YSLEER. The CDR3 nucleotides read TGCGCCAGCAGCCAAACCGACAGGGGGCCCTACGAGCAGTACTTC. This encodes CASSQTDRGPYEQYF.

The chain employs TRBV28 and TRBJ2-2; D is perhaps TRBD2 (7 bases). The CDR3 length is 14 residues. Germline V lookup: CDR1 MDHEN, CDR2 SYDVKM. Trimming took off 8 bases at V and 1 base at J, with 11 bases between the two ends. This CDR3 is CASGGARNTGELFF. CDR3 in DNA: TGTGCCAGCGGGGGGGCAAGGAACACCGGGGAGCTGTTTTTT.

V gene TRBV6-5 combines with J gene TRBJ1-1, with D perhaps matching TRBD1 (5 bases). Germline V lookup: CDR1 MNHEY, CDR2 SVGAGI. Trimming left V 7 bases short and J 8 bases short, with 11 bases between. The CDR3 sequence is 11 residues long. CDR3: CASMSGFEAFF. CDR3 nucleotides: TGTGCCAGCATGTCAGGGTTCGAAGCTTTCTTT.

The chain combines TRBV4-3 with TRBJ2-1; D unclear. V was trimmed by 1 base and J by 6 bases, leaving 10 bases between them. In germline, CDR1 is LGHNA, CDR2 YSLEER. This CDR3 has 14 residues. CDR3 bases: TGCGCCAGCAGCCAAGTGAATCGGGCCAATGAGCAGTTCTTC. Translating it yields CASSQVNRANEQFF.

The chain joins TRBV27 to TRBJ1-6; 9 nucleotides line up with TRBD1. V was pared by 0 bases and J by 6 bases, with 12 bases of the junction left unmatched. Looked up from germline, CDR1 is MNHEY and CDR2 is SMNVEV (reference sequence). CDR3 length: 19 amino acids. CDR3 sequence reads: CASSLSIRDRADGNSPLHF. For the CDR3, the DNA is TGTGCCAGCAGTTTATCTATTAGGGACAGGGCCGATGGTAATTCACCCCTCCACTTT.

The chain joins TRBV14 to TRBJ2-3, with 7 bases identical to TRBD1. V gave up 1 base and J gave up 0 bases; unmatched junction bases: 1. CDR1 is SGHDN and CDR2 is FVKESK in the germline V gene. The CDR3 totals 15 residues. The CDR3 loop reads CASSQGGQSTDTQYF. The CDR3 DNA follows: TGTGCCAGCAGCCAAGGGGGACAGAGCACAGATACGCAGTATTTT.

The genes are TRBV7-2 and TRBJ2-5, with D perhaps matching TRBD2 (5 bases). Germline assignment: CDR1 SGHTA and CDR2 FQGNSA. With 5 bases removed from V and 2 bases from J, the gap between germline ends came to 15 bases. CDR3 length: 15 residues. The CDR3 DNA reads TGTGCCAGCAGCCCCCAGGCGGGCGCTCAAGAGACCCAGTACTTC. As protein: CASSPQAGAQETQYF.

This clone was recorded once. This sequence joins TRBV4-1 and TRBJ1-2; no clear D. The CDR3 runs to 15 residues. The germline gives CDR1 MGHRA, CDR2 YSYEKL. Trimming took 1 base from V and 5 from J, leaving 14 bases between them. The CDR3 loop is CASSQVAVGEYGYTF. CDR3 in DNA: TGCGCCAGCAGCCAAGTCGCTGTGGGAGAGTATGGCTACACCTTC.

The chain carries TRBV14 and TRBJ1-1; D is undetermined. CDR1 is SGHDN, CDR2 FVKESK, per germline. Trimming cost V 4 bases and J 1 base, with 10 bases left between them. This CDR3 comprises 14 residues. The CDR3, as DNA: TGTGCCAGCAGCCCCGAATCCGGGAACACTGAAGCTTTCTTT. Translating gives CASSPESGNTEAFF.

As DNA, the CDR3 is TGTGCCTGGAGTGAAGATGAAAAACTGTTTTTT. As protein: CAWSEDEKLFF. The gene calls are TRBV30 and TRBJ1-4; D ambiguous. Per germline, CDR1 GTSNPN and CDR2 SVGIG (reference sequence). The CDR3 is made up of 11 amino acids. Between the trimmed V and J ends, which lost 1 base and 6 bases, there was a span of 3 bases.